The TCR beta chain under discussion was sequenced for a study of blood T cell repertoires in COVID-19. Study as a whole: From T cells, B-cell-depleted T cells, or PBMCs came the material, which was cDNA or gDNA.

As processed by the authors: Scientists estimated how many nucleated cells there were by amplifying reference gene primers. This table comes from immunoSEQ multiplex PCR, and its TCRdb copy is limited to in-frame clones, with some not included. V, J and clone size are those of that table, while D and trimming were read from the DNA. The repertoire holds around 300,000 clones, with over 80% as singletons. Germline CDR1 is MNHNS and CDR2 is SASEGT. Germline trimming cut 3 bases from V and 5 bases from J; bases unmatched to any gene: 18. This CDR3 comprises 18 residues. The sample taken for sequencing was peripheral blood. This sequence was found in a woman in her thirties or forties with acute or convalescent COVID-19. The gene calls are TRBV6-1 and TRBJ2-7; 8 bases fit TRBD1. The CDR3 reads CASSESDARTGWSHEQYV. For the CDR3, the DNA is TGTGCCAGCAGTGAGTCAGATGCCCGGACAGGGTGGAGTCACGAGCAGTACGTC.